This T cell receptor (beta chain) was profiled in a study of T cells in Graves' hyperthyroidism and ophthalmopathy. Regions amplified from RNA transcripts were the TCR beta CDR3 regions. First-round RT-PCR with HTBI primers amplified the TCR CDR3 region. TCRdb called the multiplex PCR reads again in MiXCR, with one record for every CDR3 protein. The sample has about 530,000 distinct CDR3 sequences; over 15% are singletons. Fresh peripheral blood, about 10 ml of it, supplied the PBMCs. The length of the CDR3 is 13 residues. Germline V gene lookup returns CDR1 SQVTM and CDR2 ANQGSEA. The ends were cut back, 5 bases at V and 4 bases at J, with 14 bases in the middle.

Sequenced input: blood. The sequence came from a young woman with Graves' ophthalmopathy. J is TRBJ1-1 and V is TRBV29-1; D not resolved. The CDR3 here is CSVIQSRGTEAFF. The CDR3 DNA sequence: TGCAGCGTTATACAGAGCCGGGGCACTGAAGCTTTCTTT.